This paragraph reports one T cell receptor beta chain. This specimen comes from a study of blood T cell repertoires in COVID-19. Background on the study: COVID-19 samples, acute and convalescent, were from the United States, Italy and Spain. In each case, the material was cDNA or gDNA derived from T cells, B-cell-depleted T cells, or PBMCs.

V lost 6 bases, J lost 6 bases, and 4 bases stayed unmatched. This CDR3 is 15 amino acids long. The germline gives CDR1 MNHEY, CDR2 SVGAGI. The repertoire was sequenced with immunoSEQ multiplex PCR; TCRdb's copy has only in-frame clones and lacks some. Here the sample spans 53,000 or so clones, 85% to 95% being singletons. Sequenced sample: peripheral blood. The rearrangement joins TRBV6-5 to TRBJ2-1; TRBD2 matches at 14 bases. The clonotype originates from a human donor in a cohort sampled during active COVID-19. CDR3 protein: CASRGLAGGSNEQFF. In DNA, the CDR3 is TGTGCCAGCAGAGGACTAGCGGGAGGCTCCAATGAGCAGTTCTTC.